This T cell receptor (beta chain) stems from a study of T-cell reconstitution after alpha-beta-depleted transplantation in children. Using unique molecular identifiers, the investigators prepared the TCRbeta library. TCRdb redid the calling of the PCR reads with MiXCR, one entry per CDR3 protein. The table lists about 420,000 distinct CDR3 sequences, roughly a tenth of them singletons. Germline assignment: CDR1 SQVTM and CDR2 ANQGSEA. This CDR3 region has 14 residues. Trimming took 4 bases from V and 6 from J, leaving 15 bases between them. The J gene is TRBJ1-4, the V gene TRBV29-1, with TRBD1 as a possible D gene (6 bases). The TCR was taken from a human donor who donated a stem cell graft to a child with acute myeloid leukemia. The starting material was PBMCs from the stem cell graft donor, obtained from the stem cell graft. CDR3 nucleotides: TGCAGCGTTGGCTTGGCAGGGGCGTATGAAAAACTGTTTTTT. Translation: CSVGLAGAYEKLFF.